The TCR beta chain under discussion was sequenced for a study of T cells in women clearing cervical HPV infection. The CDR3 is made up of 14 amino acids. V was shortened by 4 bases and J by 1 base, with 8 bases between the two germline ends. The germline CDR1 and CDR2 sequences are KGHDR and SFDVKD. Turning to this clone: The read stops 3 residues short of the end of the CDR3; the missing end is completed from the germline J gene.

The assay was immunoSEQ multiplex PCR, and TCRdb's table has in-frame clones only and misses some. This repertoire includes around 30,000 clones. The chain employs TRBV24-1 and TRBJ2-3; D is unresolved. This TCR was recovered from a woman aged 18 to 75 with a cervical HPV16 infection that either progressed to CIN3+ or cleared (not recorded which). The material sequenced was blood buffy coat. The CDR3 spells CATSEGRGTDTQYF. The sequenced CDR3 bases are TGTGCCACCAGTGAAGGTCGGGGCACAGATACG.